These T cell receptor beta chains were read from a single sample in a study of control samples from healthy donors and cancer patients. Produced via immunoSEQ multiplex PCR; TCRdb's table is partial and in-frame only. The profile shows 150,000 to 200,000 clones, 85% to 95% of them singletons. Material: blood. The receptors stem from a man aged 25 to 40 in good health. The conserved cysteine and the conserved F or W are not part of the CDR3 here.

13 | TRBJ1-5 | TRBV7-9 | ASSLTGGGNQPQH
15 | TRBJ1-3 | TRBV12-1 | ASSFPVGTGSGNTIY
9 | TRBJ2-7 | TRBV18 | ASSGVLEQY
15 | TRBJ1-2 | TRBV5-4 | ASSQNIQLDGPRGYT
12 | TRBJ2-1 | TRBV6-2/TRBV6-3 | ASSRQGSYNEQF
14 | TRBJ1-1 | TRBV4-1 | ASSQGNIASNTEAF
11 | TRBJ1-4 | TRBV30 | AWSWAQNEKLF
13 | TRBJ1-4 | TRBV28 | ASRPDELGNEKLF
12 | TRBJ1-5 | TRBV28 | ASSRGGSNQPQH
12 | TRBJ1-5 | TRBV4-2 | ASSQERSNQPQH
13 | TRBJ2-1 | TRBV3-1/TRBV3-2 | ASSPGLLNDNEQF